Below, 8 T cell receptor beta chains from the same sample are listed, as sequenced in a study of quantifying T cell responses using KT2 cells. Overall study context: TCR alpha and beta constant-region primers primed reverse transcription of RNA.

A single-stranded UMI oligo with SP2 sequence was ligated to cDNA 3' ends. First-round PCR used 4 cycles and beta primers RC1.1 and RC1.2 covering TRBC1 and TRBC2. TCRdb independently ran MiXCR on the UMI-ligation and nested PCR reads; one entry per CDR3 protein. The data show some 43,000 distinct CDR3 sequences, 15% to 20% seen once. Material for sequencing was PBMCs spiked with cells of the T cell clone KT2. All receptors come from a human donor.

The V and J genes are TRBV4-2 and TRBJ2-7; D is undetermined. Germline V gene sequence: CDR1 LGHNA, CDR2 YNFKEQ. The CDR3 sequence is 14 residues long. V lost 0 bases to trimming and J lost 3 bases, with 9 bases between them. CDR3 protein: CASSQDLPRYEQYF. The CDR3 DNA follows: TGTGCCAGCAGCCAAGATCTCCCCCGCTACGAGCAGTACTTC.

The gene calls are TRBV7-9 and TRBJ2-6; tentatively, D is TRBD1 (5 bases). The CDR3 length is 19 residues. Trimming stripped 1 base from V and 0 bases from J, with 16 bases between. Looked up from germline, CDR1 is SEHNR and CDR2 is FQNEAQ (reference sequence). DNA for the CDR3: TGTGCCAGCAGCTTAGGGGGCAGTTTCTCCGCCTCTGGGGCCAACGTCCTGACTTTC. Encoded protein: CASSLGGSFSASGANVLTF.

The CDR3 sequence is CSAPFGTGSHYGYTF. The DNA for the CDR3 is TGCAGTGCTCCTTTTGGGACAGGATCGCACTATGGCTACACCTTC. V gene TRBV20-1 combines with J gene TRBJ1-2; 8 bases align to TRBD1. Trimming took 5 bases from V and 3 from J; bases not matched to a gene: 11. The germline V gene encodes CDR1 DFQATT and CDR2 SNEGSKA (reference sequence). CDR3 length: 15 amino acids.

The genes are TRBV7-9 and TRBJ1-1; TRBD1 matches 11 bases. CDR1 SEHNR and CDR2 FQNEAQ come from the germline V gene (reference sequence). The CDR3 contains 15 residues. V lost 5 bases to trimming and J lost 1 base; unmatched junction nucleotides: 3. The CDR3 DNA is TGTGCCAGCAGCACGGACAGGGGGCGGAACACTGAAGCTTTCTTT. Protein sequence: CASSTDRGRNTEAFF.

This clonotype was detected ten times or more. The V gene is TRBV11-2, the J gene TRBJ2-3; D assignment may be TRBD1 or TRBD2 (8 bases each). V gave up 5 bases and J gave up 3 bases, with 18 bases separating them. The CDR3 sequence is 16 residues long. Germline lookup yields CDR1 SGHAT and CDR2 FQNNGV. The CDR3 nucleotides read TGTGCCAGCAGCCAGGGGGCGGGAGGAGGAACAGATACGCAGTATTTT. Its translation: CASSQGAGGGTDTQYF.

The chain employs TRBV7-2 and TRBJ1-5; D not certain. V was trimmed by 6 bases and J by 5 bases, leaving 11 bases between them. The CDR3 sequence is 13 residues long. Germline-derived CDR1 and CDR2 are SGHTA and FQGNSA. The CDR3 sequence: CASRPDLYQPQHF. The CDR3 DNA follows: TGTGCCAGCAGACCCGACCTGTATCAGCCCCAGCATTTT.

The chain carries TRBV20-1 and TRBJ2-2; D unclear. The CDR3 extends over 16 amino acids. The germline V and J ends were trimmed by 0 bases and 2 bases, with 13 bases remaining between them. The germline V gene encodes CDR1 DFQATT and CDR2 SNEGSKA (reference sequence). CDR3: CSARDRVRSNTGELFF. CDR3 bases: TGCAGTGCTAGAGATCGGGTCAGGAGCAACACCGGGGAGCTGTTTTTT.

The table lists this clonotype with a few counts. This chain links TRBV14 with TRBJ2-7, with 8 bases identical to TRBD1. CDR1 and CDR2 (germline): SGHDN, FVKESK. This CDR3 has 17 residues. V lost 2 bases, J lost 2 bases, and 11 bases stayed unmatched. CDR3 bases: TGTGCCAGCAGCCAAAGTCCCGGACAGGGCCTCACCTACGAGCAGTACTTC. Amino acids: CASSQSPGQGLTYEQYF. The whole variable domain, remainder taken from reference TRBV14 and TRBJ2-7, is EAGVTQFPSHSVIEKGQTVTLRCDPISGHDNLYWYRRVMGKEIKFLLHFVKESKQDESGMPNNRFLAERTGGTYSTLKVQPAELEDSGVYFCASSQSPGQGLTYEQYFGPGTRLTVT.